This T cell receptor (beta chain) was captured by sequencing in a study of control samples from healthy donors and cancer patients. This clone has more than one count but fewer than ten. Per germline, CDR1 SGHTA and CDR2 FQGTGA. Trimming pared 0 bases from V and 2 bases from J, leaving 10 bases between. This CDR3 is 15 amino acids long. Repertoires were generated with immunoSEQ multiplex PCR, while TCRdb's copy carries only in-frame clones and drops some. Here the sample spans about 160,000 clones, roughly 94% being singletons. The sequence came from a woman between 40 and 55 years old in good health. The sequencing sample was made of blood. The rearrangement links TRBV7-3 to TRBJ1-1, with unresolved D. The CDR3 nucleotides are TGTGCCAGCAGCTTAACCAGCGAGGGTAACACTGAAGCTTTCTTT. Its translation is CASSLTSEGNTEAFF.